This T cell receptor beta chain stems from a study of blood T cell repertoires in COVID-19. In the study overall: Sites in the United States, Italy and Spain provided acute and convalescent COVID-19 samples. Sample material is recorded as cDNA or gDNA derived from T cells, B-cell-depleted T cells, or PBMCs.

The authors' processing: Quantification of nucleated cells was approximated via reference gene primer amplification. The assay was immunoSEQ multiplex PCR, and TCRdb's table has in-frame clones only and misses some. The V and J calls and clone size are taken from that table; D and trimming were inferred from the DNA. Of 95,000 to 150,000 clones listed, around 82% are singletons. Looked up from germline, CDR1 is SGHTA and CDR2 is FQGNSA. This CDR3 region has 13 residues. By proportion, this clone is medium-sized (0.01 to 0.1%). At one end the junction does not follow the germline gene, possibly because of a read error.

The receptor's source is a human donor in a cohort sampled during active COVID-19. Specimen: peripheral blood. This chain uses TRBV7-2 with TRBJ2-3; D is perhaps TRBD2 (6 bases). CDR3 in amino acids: CASSLDAGPQVDF. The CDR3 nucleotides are TGTGCCAGCAGCTTAGACGCGGGACCTCAGGTTGATTTT.